This T cell receptor (beta chain) was identified in a study of shared clonotypes between healthy human individuals. Recent acute infections and vaccinations were absent in the healthy HIV-negative adult donors. Approximately 82 million PBMCs were counted before genomic DNA extraction. With respect to this clone: The germline gene is not matched at one end of the junction; a read error may be the cause. The identical CDR3 is also encoded by other nucleotide sequences in the sample.

Germline values: CDR1 SNHLY, CDR2 FYNNEI. CDR3 size: 15 residues. An even split of each subset's genomic DNA across several immunoSEQ plates was performed. PBMC DNA, left unsorted, was sequenced on ten immunoSEQ deep assay plates. The method was immunoSEQ multiplex PCR; TCRdb's version includes in-frame clones alone and lacks a portion of them. This table has some 530,000 clones, 81% appearing once. This receptor was identified in a woman aged 40 to 50 in good health. Some clones in this sample may be carry-over from other donors' samples. Sequencing was carried out using PBMCs. This chain uses TRBV2 with TRBJ1-5; D might be TRBD1 (6 bases). CDR3 coding DNA: TGTGCCAGCAGCGAAGGGGGATTTAGCAATAAGCCCCAGCATTTT. Its translation: CASSEGGFSNKPQHF.